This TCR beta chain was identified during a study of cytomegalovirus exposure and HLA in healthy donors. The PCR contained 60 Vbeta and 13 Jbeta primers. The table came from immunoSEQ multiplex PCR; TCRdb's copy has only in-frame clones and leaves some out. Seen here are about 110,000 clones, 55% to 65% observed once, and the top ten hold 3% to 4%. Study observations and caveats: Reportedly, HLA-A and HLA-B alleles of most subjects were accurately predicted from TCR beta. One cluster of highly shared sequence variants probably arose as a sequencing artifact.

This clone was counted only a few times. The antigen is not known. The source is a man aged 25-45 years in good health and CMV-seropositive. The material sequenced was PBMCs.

The DNA of the CDR3 is TGTGCCAGCAGCTTAGGGGGTATCGATAGCGGGGGATCGGGGCAGTTCTTC. This codes for CASSLGGIDSGGSGQFF. The rearrangement joins TRBV11-2 to TRBJ2-1; 9 bases are a match to TRBD2. In germline, CDR1 is SGHAT, CDR2 FQNNGV. V dropped 1 base and J dropped 12; count of bases not matched to a gene: 16. The CDR3 has 17 residues.